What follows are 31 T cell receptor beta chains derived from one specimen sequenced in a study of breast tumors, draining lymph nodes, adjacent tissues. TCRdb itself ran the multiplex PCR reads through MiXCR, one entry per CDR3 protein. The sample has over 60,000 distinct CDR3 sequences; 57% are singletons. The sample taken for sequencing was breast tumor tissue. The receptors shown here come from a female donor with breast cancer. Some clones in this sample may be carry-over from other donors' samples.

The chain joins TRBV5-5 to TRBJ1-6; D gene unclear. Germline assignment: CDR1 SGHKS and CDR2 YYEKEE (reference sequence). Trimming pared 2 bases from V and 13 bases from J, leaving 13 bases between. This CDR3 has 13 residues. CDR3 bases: TGTGCCAGCAGCTTAGGTCGGCTAACCCCCCTCCACTTT. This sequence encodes CASSLGRLTPLHF.

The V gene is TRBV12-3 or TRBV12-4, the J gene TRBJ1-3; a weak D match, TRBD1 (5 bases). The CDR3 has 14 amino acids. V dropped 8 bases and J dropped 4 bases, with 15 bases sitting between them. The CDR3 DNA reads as TGTGCCAGCCTGGGGCAGGCAAGGGGAAACACCATATATTTT. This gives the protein CASLGQARGNTIYF.

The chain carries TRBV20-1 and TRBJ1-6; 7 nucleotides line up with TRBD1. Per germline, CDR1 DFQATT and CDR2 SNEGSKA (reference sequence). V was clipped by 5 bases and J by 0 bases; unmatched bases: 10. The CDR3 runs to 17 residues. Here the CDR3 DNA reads TGCAGTGCTCCAGGGGGACCCGTAAGCTCCTATAATTCACCCCTCCACTTT. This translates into CSAPGGPVSSYNSPLHF.

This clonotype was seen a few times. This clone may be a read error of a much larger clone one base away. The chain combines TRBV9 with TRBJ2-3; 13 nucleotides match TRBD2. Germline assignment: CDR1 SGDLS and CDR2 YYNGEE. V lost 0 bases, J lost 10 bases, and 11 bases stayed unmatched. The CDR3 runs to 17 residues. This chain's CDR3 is CASSVGGLAGYRAAQYF. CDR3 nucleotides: TGTGCCAGCAGCGTAGGGGGACTAGCGGGATATCGGGCTGCGCAGTATTTT.

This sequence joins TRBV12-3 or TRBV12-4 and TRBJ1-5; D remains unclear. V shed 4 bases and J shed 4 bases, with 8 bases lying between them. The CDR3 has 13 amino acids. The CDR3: CASSSGQNQPQHF. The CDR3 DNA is TGTGCCAGCAGTTCTGGCCAAAATCAGCCCCAGCATTTT.

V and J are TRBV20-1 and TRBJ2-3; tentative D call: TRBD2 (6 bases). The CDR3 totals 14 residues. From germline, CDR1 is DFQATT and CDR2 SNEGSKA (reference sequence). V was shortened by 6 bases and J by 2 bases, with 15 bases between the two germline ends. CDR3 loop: CSAESGEVTDTQYF. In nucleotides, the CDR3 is TGCAGTGCCGAATCGGGGGAGGTCACAGATACGCAGTATTTT.

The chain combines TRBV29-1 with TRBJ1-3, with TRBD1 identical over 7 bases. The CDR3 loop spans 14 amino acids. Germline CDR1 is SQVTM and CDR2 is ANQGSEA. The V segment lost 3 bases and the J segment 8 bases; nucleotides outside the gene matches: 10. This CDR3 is CSVEIWDSRYTIYF. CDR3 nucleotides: TGCAGCGTTGAGATATGGGACAGCCGATACACCATATATTTT.

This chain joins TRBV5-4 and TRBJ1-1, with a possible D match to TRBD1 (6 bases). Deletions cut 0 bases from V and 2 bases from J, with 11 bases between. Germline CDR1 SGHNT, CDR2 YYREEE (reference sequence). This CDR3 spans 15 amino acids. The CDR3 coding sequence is TGTGCCAGCAGCTTGGAGGCGACAGGAAACACTGAAGCTTTCTTT. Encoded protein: CASSLEATGNTEAFF.

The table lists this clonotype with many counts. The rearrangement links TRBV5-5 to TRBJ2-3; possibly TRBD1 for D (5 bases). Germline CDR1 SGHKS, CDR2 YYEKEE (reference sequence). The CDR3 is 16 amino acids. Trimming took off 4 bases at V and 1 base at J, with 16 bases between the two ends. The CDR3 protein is CASSVGPPPGTDTQYF. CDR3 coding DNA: TGTGCCAGCAGCGTGGGGCCCCCGCCGGGCACAGATACGCAGTATTTT.

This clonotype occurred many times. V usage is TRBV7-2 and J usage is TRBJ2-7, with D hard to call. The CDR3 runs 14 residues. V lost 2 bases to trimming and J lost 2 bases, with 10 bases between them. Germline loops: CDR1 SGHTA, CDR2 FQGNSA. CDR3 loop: CASSLSWQAYEQYF. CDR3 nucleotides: TGTGCCAGCAGCTTAAGTTGGCAGGCCTACGAGCAGTACTTC.

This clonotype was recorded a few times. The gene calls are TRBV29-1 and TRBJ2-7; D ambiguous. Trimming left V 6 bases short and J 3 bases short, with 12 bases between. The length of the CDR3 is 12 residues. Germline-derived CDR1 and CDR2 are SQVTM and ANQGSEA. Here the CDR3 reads CSVEARIYEQYF. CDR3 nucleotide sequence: TGCAGCGTAGAGGCCCGGATCTACGAGCAGTACTTC.

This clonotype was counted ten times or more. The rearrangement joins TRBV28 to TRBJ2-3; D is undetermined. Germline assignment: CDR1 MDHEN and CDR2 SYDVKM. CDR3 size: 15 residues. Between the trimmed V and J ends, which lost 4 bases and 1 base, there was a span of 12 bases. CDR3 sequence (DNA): TGTGCCAGCAGTTGGGCGGCAGTGGGCACAGATACGCAGTATTTT. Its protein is CASSWAAVGTDTQYF.

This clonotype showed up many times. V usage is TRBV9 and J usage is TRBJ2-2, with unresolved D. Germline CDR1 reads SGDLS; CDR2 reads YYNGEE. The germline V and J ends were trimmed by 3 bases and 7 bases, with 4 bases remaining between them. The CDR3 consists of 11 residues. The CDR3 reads CASSEGGELFF. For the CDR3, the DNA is TGTGCCAGCAGCGAAGGCGGGGAGCTGTTTTTT.

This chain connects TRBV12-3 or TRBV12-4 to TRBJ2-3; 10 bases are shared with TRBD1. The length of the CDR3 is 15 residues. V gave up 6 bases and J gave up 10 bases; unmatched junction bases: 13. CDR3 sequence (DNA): TGTGCCAGCAGCTCGCGAGTCCGGACAGGGGGTTCGCAGTATTTT. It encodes CASSSRVRTGGSQYF.

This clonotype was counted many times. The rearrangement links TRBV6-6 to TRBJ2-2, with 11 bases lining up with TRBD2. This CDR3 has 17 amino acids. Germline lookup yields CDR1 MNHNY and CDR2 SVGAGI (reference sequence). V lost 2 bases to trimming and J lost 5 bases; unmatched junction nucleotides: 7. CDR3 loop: CASSYPLAGGKTGELFF. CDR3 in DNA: TGTGCCAGCAGTTACCCCCTAGCGGGGGGAAAGACCGGGGAGCTGTTTTTT.

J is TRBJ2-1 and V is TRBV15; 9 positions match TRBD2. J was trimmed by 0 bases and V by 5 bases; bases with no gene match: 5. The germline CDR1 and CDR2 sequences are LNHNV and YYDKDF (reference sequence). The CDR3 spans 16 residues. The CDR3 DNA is TGTGCCACCAGCCGTAGCGGGGGTCGCTCCTACAATGAGCAGTTCTTC. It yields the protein CATSRSGGRSYNEQFF.

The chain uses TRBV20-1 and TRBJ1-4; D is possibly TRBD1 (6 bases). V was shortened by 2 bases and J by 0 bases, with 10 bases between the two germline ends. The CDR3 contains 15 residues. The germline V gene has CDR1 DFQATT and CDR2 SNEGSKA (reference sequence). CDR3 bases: TGCAGTGCTAGAAGGGGGGAAACAACTAATGAAAAACTGTTTTTT. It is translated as CSARRGETTNEKLFF.

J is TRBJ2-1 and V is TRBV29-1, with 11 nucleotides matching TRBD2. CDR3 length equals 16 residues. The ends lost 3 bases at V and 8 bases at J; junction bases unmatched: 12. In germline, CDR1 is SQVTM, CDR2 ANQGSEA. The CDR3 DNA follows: TGCAGCGTTGAGGAGTATCTAGCGGGGGGTTTCTATGAGCAGTTCTTC. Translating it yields CSVEEYLAGGFYEQFF.

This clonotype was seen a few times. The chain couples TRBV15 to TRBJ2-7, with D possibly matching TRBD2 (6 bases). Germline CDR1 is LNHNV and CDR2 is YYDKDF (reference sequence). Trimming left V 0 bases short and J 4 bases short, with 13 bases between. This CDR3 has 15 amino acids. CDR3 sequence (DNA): TGTGCCACCAGCAGAGATCTGGGGGGTTTGTACGAGCAGTACTTC. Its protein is CATSRDLGGLYEQYF. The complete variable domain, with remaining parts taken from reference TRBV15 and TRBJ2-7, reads DAMVIQNPRYQVTQFGKPVTLSCSQTLNHNVMYWYQQKSSQAPKLLFHYYDKDFNNEADTPDNFQSRRPNTSFCFLDIRSPGLGDTAMYLCATSRDLGGLYEQYFGPGTRLTVT.

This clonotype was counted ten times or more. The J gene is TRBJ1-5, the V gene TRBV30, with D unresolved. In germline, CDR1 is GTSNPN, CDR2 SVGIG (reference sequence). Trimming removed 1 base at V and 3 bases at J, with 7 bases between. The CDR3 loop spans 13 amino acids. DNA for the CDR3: TGTGCCTGGAGTGGGCAGAACAATCAGCCCCAGCATTTT. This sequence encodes CAWSGQNNQPQHF.

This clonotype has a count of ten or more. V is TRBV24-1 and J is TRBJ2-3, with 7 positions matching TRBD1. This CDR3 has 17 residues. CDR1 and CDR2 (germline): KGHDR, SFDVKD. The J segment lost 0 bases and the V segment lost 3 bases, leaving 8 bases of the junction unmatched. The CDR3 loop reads CATSDVGPGQSTDTQYF. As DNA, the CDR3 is TGTGCCACCAGTGATGTTGGTCCGGGACAGAGCACAGATACGCAGTATTTT.

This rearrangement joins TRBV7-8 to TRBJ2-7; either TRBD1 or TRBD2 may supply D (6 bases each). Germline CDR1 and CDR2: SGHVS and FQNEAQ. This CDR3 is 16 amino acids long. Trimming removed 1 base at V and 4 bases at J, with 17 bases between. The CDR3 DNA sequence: TGTGCCAGCAGCTTAGGTGTGAAGGGGGGCTTTTACGAGCAGTACTTC. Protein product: CASSLGVKGGFYEQYF.

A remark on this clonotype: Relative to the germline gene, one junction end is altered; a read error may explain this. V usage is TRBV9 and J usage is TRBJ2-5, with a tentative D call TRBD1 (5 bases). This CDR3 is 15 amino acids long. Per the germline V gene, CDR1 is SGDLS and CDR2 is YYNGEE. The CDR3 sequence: CASSLAPGYSETQHF. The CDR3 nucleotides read TGTGCCAGCAGCTTGGCGCCAGGGTACTCAGAGACCCAGCACTTC.

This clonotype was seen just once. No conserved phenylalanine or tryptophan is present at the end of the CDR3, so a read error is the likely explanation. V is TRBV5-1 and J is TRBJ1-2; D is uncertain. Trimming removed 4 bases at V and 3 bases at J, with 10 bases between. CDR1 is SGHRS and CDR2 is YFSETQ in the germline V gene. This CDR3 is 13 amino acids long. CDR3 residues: CASSPDMYYGYTL. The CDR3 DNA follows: TGCGCCAGCAGCCCCGACATGTACTATGGCTACACCCTC.

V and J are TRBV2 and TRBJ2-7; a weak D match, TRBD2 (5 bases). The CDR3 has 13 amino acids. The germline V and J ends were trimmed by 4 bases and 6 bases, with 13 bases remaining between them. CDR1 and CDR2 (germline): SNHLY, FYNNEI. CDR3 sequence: CASSAGEGLEQYF. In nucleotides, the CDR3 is TGTGCCAGCAGTGCTGGGGAAGGACTCGAGCAGTACTTC.

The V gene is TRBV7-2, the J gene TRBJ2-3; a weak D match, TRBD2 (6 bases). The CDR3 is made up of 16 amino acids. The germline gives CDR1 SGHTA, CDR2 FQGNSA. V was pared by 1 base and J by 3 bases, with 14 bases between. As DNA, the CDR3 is TGTGCCAGCAGCTTAGGTACTAGCAAATCTACAGATACGCAGTATTTT. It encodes CASSLGTSKSTDTQYF.

The CDR3 loop reads CSLAGLVTDTQYF. The CDR3 bases are TGCAGCTTAGCGGGCCTGGTCACAGATACGCAGTATTTT. The chain combines TRBV29-1 with TRBJ2-3; the match to TRBD2 covers 7 bases. V trimming: 8 bases; J trimming: 2 bases; junction bases outside the gene matches: 7. This CDR3 comprises 13 residues. Germline CDR1 is SQVTM and CDR2 is ANQGSEA.

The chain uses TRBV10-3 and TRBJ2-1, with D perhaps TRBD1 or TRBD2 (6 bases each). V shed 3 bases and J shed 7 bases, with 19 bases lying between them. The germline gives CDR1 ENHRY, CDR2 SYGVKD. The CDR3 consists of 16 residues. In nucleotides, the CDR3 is TGTGCCATCAGTGATCAACCCCACCCGGGGGCGAATGAGCAGTTCTTC. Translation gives CAISDQPHPGANEQFF.

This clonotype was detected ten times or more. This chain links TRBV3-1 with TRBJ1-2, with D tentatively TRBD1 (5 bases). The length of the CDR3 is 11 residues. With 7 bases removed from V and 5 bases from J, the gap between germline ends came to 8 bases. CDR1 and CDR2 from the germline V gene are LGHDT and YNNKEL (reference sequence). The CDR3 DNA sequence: TGTGCCAGCACCGGGGCTTATGGCTACACCTTC. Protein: CASTGAYGYTF.

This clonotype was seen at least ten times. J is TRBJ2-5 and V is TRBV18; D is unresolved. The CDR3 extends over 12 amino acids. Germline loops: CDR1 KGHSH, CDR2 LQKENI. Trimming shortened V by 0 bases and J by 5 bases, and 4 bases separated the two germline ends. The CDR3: CASSPPAETQYF. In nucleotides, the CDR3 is TGTGCCAGCTCACCACCGGCGGAGACCCAGTACTTC.

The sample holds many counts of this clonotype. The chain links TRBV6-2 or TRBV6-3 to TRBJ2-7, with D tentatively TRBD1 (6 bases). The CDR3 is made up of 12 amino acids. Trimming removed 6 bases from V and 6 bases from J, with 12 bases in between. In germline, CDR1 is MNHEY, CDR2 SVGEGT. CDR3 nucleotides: TGTGCCAGCAGCGCCACAGGGACCGAGCAGTACTTC. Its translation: CASSATGTEQYF.